The 32 T cell receptor beta chains below were found in one sample sequenced in a study of post-analysis software for immune sequencing data. Findings and caveats of the study: The five TRBV segments detected at higher frequency in patients than in controls included TRBV5-6, TRBV5-1 and TRBV20-1.

For these TCRs, the target antigens are not known. TCR beta libraries were prepared from cDNA with unique molecular identifiers. One entry per CDR3 protein results from TCRdb running MiXCR on the PCR reads. There are approximately 180,000 distinct CDR3 sequences in the sample; 30% occur only once, and approximately 1.6% lies in the top ten. Sequencing was done on a sample of blood. Receptors were obtained from a girl aged 5-17 years with multiple sclerosis.

As concerns this clonotype: A read error may produce the germline difference seen at one junction end. V gene TRBV9 combines with J gene TRBJ2-1; 8 bases fit TRBD2. CDR1 is SGDLS and CDR2 is YYNGEE in the germline V gene. There are 15 residues in the CDR3. The CDR3 coding sequence is TGTACCAGCAGCGTATCAGGACTAGCAACAATAGGGCAGTTCTTC. Protein: CTSSVSGLATIGQFF.

For this clonotype: This clone may be a read error of a much larger clone one base away. CDR3 DNA: TGTGTCACCAGCAGAGGAGCGGACTACGAGCAGTACTTC. Translation gives CVTSRGADYEQYF. The genes are TRBV15 and TRBJ2-5; a weak D match, TRBD2 (5 bases). The J call may not be correct, given that the DNA end is closer to TRBJ2-7. Germline CDR1 reads LNHNV; CDR2 reads YYDKDF (reference sequence). CDR3 length: 13 amino acids.

This clonotype was recorded at least ten times. This chain links TRBV3-1 with TRBJ2-5; 8 bases align to TRBD2. Trimming took 1 base from V and 5 from J; bases not matched to a gene: 3. This CDR3 region has 14 residues. Germline V gene data show CDR1 as LGHDT and CDR2 as YNNKEL (reference sequence). CDR3 coding DNA: TGTGCCAGCAGCCAAGGCGGGAGGTTGGAGACCCAGTACTTC. This gives the protein CASSQGGRLETQYF.

This clonotype has at least ten counts. The chain links TRBV2 to TRBJ2-1; 7 nucleotides line up with TRBD2. CDR1 is SNHLY, CDR2 FYNNEI, per germline. The CDR3 runs 14 residues. V lost 4 bases, J lost 0 bases, and 0 bases stayed unmatched. In DNA form, the CDR3 reads TGTGCCAGCAGTGGCGGGAGCTCCTACAATGAGCAGTTCTTC. It yields the protein CASSGGSSYNEQFF.

Regarding this clonotype: A much larger clone differs by one base, so this may be a read error. The chain employs TRBV5-6 and TRBJ2-7; 8 bases align to TRBD1. The CDR3 is made up of 16 amino acids. Germline V lookup: CDR1 SGHDT, CDR2 YYEEEE. CDR3 loop: CVSRGETTGESYEQYF. CDR3 in DNA: TGTGTCAGCAGGGGGGAGACGACAGGGGAATCCTACGAGCAGTACTTC.

This clonotype was seen more than once but under ten times. V is TRBV7-2 and J is TRBJ2-1, with 9 nucleotides matching TRBD2. Near its end, the DNA agrees better with TRBJ2-7, so the J call may be wrong. CDR1 and CDR2 (germline): SGHTA, FQGNSA. The CDR3 contains 15 residues. The CDR3 nucleotides read TGTGCCAGCTCCCCTACTAGCGGGTACTACAATGAGCAGTACTTC. This translates into CASSPTSGYYNEQYF.

This clonotype was counted at least ten times. The V gene is TRBV25-1, the J gene TRBJ2-3; a weak D match, TRBD2 (5 bases). The CDR3 extends over 17 amino acids. V was pared by 4 bases and J by 0 bases, with 17 bases between. Per the germline V gene, CDR1 is MGHDK and CDR2 is SYGVNS. CDR3 amino acids: CASSGLKAATSTDTQYF. The CDR3 coding sequence is TGTGCCAGCAGTGGGTTGAAAGCGGCGACGAGCACAGATACGCAGTATTTT.

A note on this clonotype: This may stem from a read error, because a much larger clone lies one nucleotide away. The V gene is TRBV4-1, the J gene TRBJ2-3; D not resolved. With 4 bases removed from V and 2 bases from J, the gap between germline ends came to 13 bases. Germline V gene data show CDR1 as MGHRA and CDR2 as YSYEKL. The CDR3 extends over 15 amino acids. The CDR3 DNA sequence: TGCGCCAGCAGCCGGATGCAGCAAATCACAGATACGCAGTATTTT. This gives the protein CASSRMQQITDTQYF.

The genes are TRBV28 and TRBJ1-1; D perhaps matches TRBD1 (5 bases). The ends were cut back, 2 bases at V and 5 bases at J, with 15 bases in the middle. The CDR3 loop spans 15 amino acids. Germline CDR1 and CDR2: MDHEN and SYDVKM. The CDR3 nucleotides read TGTGCCAGCAGTTTAGGGGTATCAGGGCGGACTGAAGCTTTCTTT. Its translation is CASSLGVSGRTEAFF.

There are many counts of this clonotype. The chain is built from TRBV24-1 and TRBJ1-2; weak D call: TRBD1 (5 bases). V lost 3 bases, J lost 4 bases, and 14 bases lay in between. CDR1 KGHDR and CDR2 SFDVKD come from the germline V gene. The CDR3 spans 15 residues. Written as DNA, the CDR3 is TGTGCCACCAGTGATGGGGCAGGGTCCTCCTATGGCTACACCTTC. As protein: CATSDGAGSSYGYTF.

This clonotype was picked up a small number of times. The chain carries TRBV5-1 and TRBJ2-4, with 10 bases fitting TRBD1. Germline CDR1 reads SGHRS; CDR2 reads YFSETQ. The V gene end was trimmed by 4 bases and the J gene end by 1 base; junction bases not matched to a gene: 8. The CDR3 is made up of 17 amino acids. For the CDR3, the DNA is TGCGCCAGCAGCCCACCCGGGACAGGGGACGCCAAAAACATTCAGTACTTC. This encodes CASSPPGTGDAKNIQYF.

The chain joins TRBV29-1 to TRBJ2-7, with 7 nucleotides matching TRBD1. CDR3 length equals 14 residues. CDR1 is SQVTM, CDR2 ANQGSEA, per germline. V was pared by 1 base and J by 0 bases, with 3 bases of the junction left unmatched. CDR3 loop: CSVEARDSSYEQYF. CDR3 DNA: TGCAGCGTTGAAGCCCGGGACAGCTCCTACGAGCAGTACTTC.

The rearrangement joins TRBV5-5 to TRBJ1-4, with unresolved D. The CDR3 runs to 14 residues. Trimming removed 2 bases at V and 3 bases at J, with 8 bases between. The germline V gene has CDR1 SGHKS and CDR2 YYEKEE (reference sequence). This CDR3 reads CASSLRIPNEKLFF. CDR3 nucleotides: TGTGCCAGCAGCTTACGAATCCCTAATGAAAAACTGTTTTTT.

The CDR3 coding sequence is TGTGCCTGGAGTGGACTAGCGGGAGCTGGTTCCTACAATGAGCAGTTCTTC. Translating gives CAWSGLAGAGSYNEQFF. This chain joins TRBV30 and TRBJ2-1; 12 bases are a match to TRBD2. This CDR3 is 17 amino acids long. CDR1 and CDR2 (germline): GTSNPN, SVGIG (reference sequence). V gave up 1 base and J gave up 1 base; unmatched junction bases: 5.

In this sample, this clonotype turned up many times. V is TRBV13 and J is TRBJ2-7, with D possibly being TRBD1 (6 bases). Trimming removed 8 bases from V and 3 bases from J, with 14 bases in between. CDR1 and CDR2 from the germline V gene are PRHDT and FYEKMQ (reference sequence). This CDR3 region has 13 residues. The CDR3 here is CASGGLGGYEQYF. CDR3 nucleotides: TGTGCCAGCGGTGGTTTAGGGGGCTACGAGCAGTACTTC.

The chain links TRBV20-1 to TRBJ2-3, with D tentatively TRBD2 (6 bases). Trimming shortened V by 0 bases and J by 0 bases, and 13 bases separated the two germline ends. Germline values: CDR1 DFQATT, CDR2 SNEGSKA (reference sequence). This CDR3 contains 16 residues. The CDR3 spells CSARDPRGISTDTQYF. As DNA, the CDR3 is TGCAGTGCTAGAGATCCTCGCGGGATAAGCACAGATACGCAGTATTTT.

This clonotype was found a few times. The chain links TRBV10-3 to TRBJ1-1; possibly TRBD1 for D (6 bases). The CDR3 runs to 13 residues. The germline V gene has CDR1 ENHRY and CDR2 SYGVKD. The ends were cut back, 6 bases at V and 1 base at J, with 9 bases in the middle. The CDR3 sequence: CAIRGGQNTEAFF. DNA for the CDR3: TGTGCCATCAGGGGGGGACAGAACACTGAAGCTTTCTTT.

The V call is TRBV3-1, the J call TRBJ1-1; 9 bases are a match to TRBD1. Looked up from germline, CDR1 is LGHDT and CDR2 is YNNKEL (reference sequence). V trimming: 6 bases; J trimming: 3 bases; junction bases outside the gene matches: 5. The CDR3 covers 14 residues. The DNA for the CDR3 is TGTGCCAGCAGTCAACAGGGGGCCTACACTGAAGCTTTCTTT. It translates to CASSQQGAYTEAFF.

At least ten counts were recorded for this clonotype. The V gene is TRBV6-9, the J gene TRBJ2-1; 8 bases match TRBD2. The CDR3 loop spans 13 amino acids. CDR1 is MNHGY and CDR2 is SVAAGI in the germline V gene. With 5 bases clipped from V and 8 bases from J, the junction kept 5 bases outside the gene matches. The CDR3 DNA reads TGTGCCAGCAGTACCCGGGGGGGATATGAGCAGTTCTTC. This gives the protein CASSTRGGYEQFF.

This clonotype was seen ten or more times. The chain links TRBV29-1 to TRBJ2-1; TRBD2 matches 10 bases. CDR3 length equals 14 residues. V shed 4 bases, J shed 10 bases, and the junction held 10 bases outside the gene matches. The V gene's germline CDR1 is SQVTM and CDR2 ANQGSEA. The CDR3: CSVAFGTSVREQFF. The CDR3 DNA reads as TGCAGCGTTGCGTTCGGGACTAGCGTAAGGGAGCAGTTCTTC.

The V and J genes are TRBV15 and TRBJ2-4; 10 bases match TRBD2. The CDR3 length is 18 residues. V trimming: 0 bases; J trimming: 2 bases; junction bases outside the gene matches: 7. CDR1 is LNHNV and CDR2 is YYDKDF in the germline V gene (reference sequence). CDR3 nucleotide sequence: TGTGCCACCAGCAGAGAAGCCCCGACTAGCGGGTCCAAAAACATTCAGTACTTC. It yields the protein CATSREAPTSGSKNIQYF.

This clonotype was counted ten times or more. The chain carries TRBV20-1 and TRBJ2-1; 11 bases are a match to TRBD2. This CDR3 region has 17 residues. After removal of 1 base from V and 0 bases from J, the junction contained 5 bases not matched to a gene. CDR1 and CDR2 (germline): DFQATT, SNEGSKA (reference sequence). DNA for the CDR3: TGCAGTGCTAGAGGCCCTACTAGCGGGAGCTCCTACAATGAGCAGTTCTTC. As protein: CSARGPTSGSSYNEQFF.

Concerning this clonotype: The conserved closing phenylalanine or tryptophan is absent in this CDR3, likely reflecting a read error. The rearrangement joins TRBV12-3 or TRBV12-4 to TRBJ2-5; D may be TRBD1 (6 bases). The J call is in doubt because the DNA end fits TRBJ2-7 better. The CDR3 consists of 12 residues. The CDR3 sequence: CASSQGPAEQYS. The CDR3 region has the DNA TGTGCCAGCAGTCAGGGGCCCGCCGAGCAGTACTCC.

The CDR3 nucleotides are TGTGCCAGCAGCCTGGGGGCCCTCGGTGAAGCTTTCTTT. Protein: CASSLGALGEAFF. J is TRBJ1-1 and V is TRBV25-1, with D tentatively TRBD1 (6 bases). The length of the CDR3 is 13 residues. Trimming took off 6 bases at V and 7 bases at J, with 15 bases between the two ends. CDR1 is MGHDK and CDR2 is SYGVNS in the germline V gene.

The chain combines TRBV20-1 with TRBJ1-1; D is ambiguous. Germline V lookup: CDR1 DFQATT, CDR2 SNEGSKA (reference sequence). The CDR3 totals 14 residues. The V and J ends lost 0 bases and 1 base respectively, with 9 bases between them. CDR3 protein: CSARDRRANTEAFF. CDR3 coding DNA: TGCAGTGCTAGAGATAGGCGGGCGAACACTGAAGCTTTCTTT.

This chain connects TRBV20-1 to TRBJ2-1; 8 nucleotides match TRBD2. The end of the DNA is better explained by TRBJ2-7, so the J call may be wrong. The CDR3 contains 15 residues. The germline V gene encodes CDR1 DFQATT and CDR2 SNEGSKA (reference sequence). CDR3 nucleotide sequence: TGCAGTGCTACGGGAGGGGACGGATCCACCTACGAGCAGTACTTC. Encoded protein: CSATGGDGSTYEQYF.

The sample holds a few counts of this clonotype. The rearrangement links TRBV20-1 to TRBJ2-3; 16 nucleotides match TRBD2. Trimming took 0 bases from V and 5 from J; bases not matched to a gene: 5. The CDR3 runs 17 residues. CDR1 and CDR2 (germline): DFQATT, SNEGSKA (reference sequence). The CDR3 DNA reads TGCAGTGCTAGAGACCCCGGGACTAGCGGGAGGGTAGATACGCAGTATTTT. Amino acids: CSARDPGTSGRVDTQYF.

This clonotype was seen repeatedly, ten times or more. This sequence joins TRBV20-1 and TRBJ2-7, with 10 bases that match TRBD1. J was trimmed by 2 bases and V by 6 bases; bases with no gene match: 7. In germline, CDR1 is DFQATT, CDR2 SNEGSKA (reference sequence). This CDR3 is built from 14 residues. CDR3 bases: TGCAGTGCGTTACCCGGGACAGGGGCCTACGAGCAGTACTTC. Amino acids: CSALPGTGAYEQYF.

This clonotype showed up many times. The chain links TRBV29-1 to TRBJ2-5, with D perhaps assigned TRBD1 or TRBD2 (5 bases each). This CDR3 is 14 amino acids long. V gave up 4 bases and J gave up 5 bases, with 17 bases separating them. Germline V gene lookup returns CDR1 SQVTM and CDR2 ANQGSEA. CDR3: CSVGGTTLLETQYF. For the CDR3, the DNA is TGCAGCGTTGGGGGGACCACCCTCCTGGAGACCCAGTACTTC.

Of note for this clonotype: This may be a read error, as it is one base from a much larger clone. The V gene is TRBV12-3 or TRBV12-4, the J gene TRBJ2-7, with a tentative D call TRBD2 (5 bases). V was pared by 2 bases and J by 6 bases, with 14 bases between. The CDR3 sequence is 14 residues long. This chain's CDR3 is CASSLRAEACEQYF. As DNA, the CDR3 is TGTGCCAGCAGTTTACGAGCGGAGGCCTGCGAGCAGTACTTC.

In this sample, this clonotype turned up a few times. The CDR3 sequence: CASSLGGRGNTEAFF. DNA for the CDR3: TGTGCCAGCAGCTTAGGTGGACGGGGGAACACTGAAGCTTTCTTT. The V call is TRBV7-8, the J call TRBJ1-1; D is unclear. The length of the CDR3 is 15 residues. CDR1 and CDR2 from the germline V gene are SGHVS and FQNEAQ. The V and J ends lost 1 base and 1 base respectively, with 10 bases between them. Supplemented by reference TRBV7-8 and TRBJ1-1, the full variable domain reads GAGVSQSPRYKVAKRGQDVALRCDPISGHVSLFWYQQALGQGPEFLTYFQNEAQLDKSGLPSDRFFAERPEGSVSTLKIQRTQQEDSAVYLCASSLGGRGNTEAFFGQGTRLTVV.

To note about this clonotype: A single base separates this from a much larger clone, so it may be a read error. The rearrangement links TRBV6-5 to TRBJ1-1, with TRBD1 matching 8 bases. The germline V gene encodes CDR1 MNHEY and CDR2 SVGAGI. The CDR3 length is 16 residues. CDR3 in amino acids: CAGSLGTGFRNTEAFF. CDR3 DNA: TGTGCCGGCAGCCTCGGGACAGGATTTCGGAACACTGAAGCTTTCTTT.